This TCR beta chain is drawn from a study of T cells in Graves' hyperthyroidism and ophthalmopathy. Amplification yielded TCR beta CDR3 regions, with RNA transcripts as the source. Carried out on the TCR CDR3, a first-round RT-PCR used the HTBI primer set. TCRdb redid the calling of the multiplex PCR reads with MiXCR, one entry per CDR3 protein. The table has around 300,000 distinct CDR3 sequences, roughly 15% seen once. This clonotype has a count of ten or more. Its specificity is not known. The CDR3 is 13 amino acids. V was clipped by 6 bases and J by 10 bases; unmatched bases: 6. The germline gives CDR1 DFQATT, CDR2 SNEGSKA (reference sequence). Study-level points and caveats: Researchers report that a 13 V-J model separated ophthalmopathy from stable hyperthyroidism. For ophthalmopathy, model prediction preceded onset by a median about 6.2 months.

The source of the PBMCs was around 9 ml of fresh peripheral blood. Sequencing was done on a sample of blood. This chain uses TRBV20-1 with TRBJ2-1; 13 nucleotides match TRBD2. The receptor comes from a woman aged 25-40 years with Graves' hyperthyroidism that later progressed to Graves' ophthalmopathy. The CDR3 here is CSAEGTSGMEQFF. DNA of the CDR3: TGCAGTGCCGAGGGGACTAGCGGGATGGAGCAGTTCTTC.